This TCR beta chain came from a study of blood T cell repertoires in COVID-19. The CDR3 is made up of 18 amino acids. The J segment lost 3 bases and the V segment lost 5 bases, leaving 8 bases of the junction unmatched. From germline, CDR1 is ENHRY and CDR2 SYGVKD. Per the authors' pipeline: It was from reference gene primer amplification that nucleated cell counts were estimated. Repertoires were generated with immunoSEQ multiplex PCR, while TCRdb's copy carries only in-frame clones and drops some. V and J calls and clone size come straight from that table; D and trimming were deduced from the DNA. Counted here are approximately 300,000 clones, 85% to 90% occurring once; the ten biggest clones make up about 4%.

This rearrangement joins TRBV10-3 to TRBJ2-1, with 15 bases that match TRBD2. This sequence originates from a man aged 25-45 years who had recovered from COVID-19. Sequencing was performed on PBMCs or T cells enriched from blood (not recorded which). CDR3 sequence reads: CAISSRTSGRVSYNEQFF. Written as DNA, the CDR3 is TGTGCCATCAGTTCCCGGACTAGCGGGAGGGTGAGCTACAATGAGCAGTTCTTC.